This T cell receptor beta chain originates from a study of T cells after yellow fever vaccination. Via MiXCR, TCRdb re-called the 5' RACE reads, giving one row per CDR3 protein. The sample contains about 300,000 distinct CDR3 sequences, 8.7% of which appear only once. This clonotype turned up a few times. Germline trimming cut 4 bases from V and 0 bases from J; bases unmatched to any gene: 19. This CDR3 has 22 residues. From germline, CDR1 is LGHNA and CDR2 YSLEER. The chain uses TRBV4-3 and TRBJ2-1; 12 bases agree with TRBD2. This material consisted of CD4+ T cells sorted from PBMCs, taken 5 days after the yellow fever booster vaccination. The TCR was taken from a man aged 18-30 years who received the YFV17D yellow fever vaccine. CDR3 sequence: CASSLEGLAGYSTPSSYNEQFF. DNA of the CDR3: TGCGCCAGCAGCCTTGAGGGACTAGCGGGCTATTCAACCCCGAGCTCCTACAATGAGCAGTTCTTC.